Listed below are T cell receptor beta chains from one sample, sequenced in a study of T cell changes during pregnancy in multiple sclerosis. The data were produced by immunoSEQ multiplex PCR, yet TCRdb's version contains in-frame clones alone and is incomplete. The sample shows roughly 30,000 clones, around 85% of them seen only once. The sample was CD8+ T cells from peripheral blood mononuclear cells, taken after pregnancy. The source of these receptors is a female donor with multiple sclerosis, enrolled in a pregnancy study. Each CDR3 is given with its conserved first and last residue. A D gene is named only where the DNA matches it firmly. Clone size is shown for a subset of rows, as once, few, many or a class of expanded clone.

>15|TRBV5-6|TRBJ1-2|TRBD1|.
TGTGCCAGCAGCTCCTGGACAGGGGGCAACTATGGCTACACCTTC
CASSSWTGGNYGYTF
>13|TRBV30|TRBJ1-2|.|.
TGTGCCTCTGGACAAGTTACTAACTATGGCTACACCTTC
CASGQVTNYGYTF
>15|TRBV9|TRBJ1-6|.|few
TGTGCCAGCAGCGCCCTGACAGGTGGCGATTCACCCCTCCACTTT
CASSALTGGDSPLHF
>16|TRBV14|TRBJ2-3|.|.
TGTGCCAGCAGCCTTTGGCCGGAGGGATACACAGATACGCAGTATTTT
CASSLWPEGYTDTQYF
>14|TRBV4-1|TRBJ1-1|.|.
TGCGCCAGCAGCCAAGATGGGAGGAACACTGAAGCTTTCTTT
CASSQDGRNTEAFF
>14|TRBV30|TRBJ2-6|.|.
TGTGCCGGAGAGGGGGGGTCTGGGGCCAACGTCCTGACTTTC
CAGEGGSGANVLTF
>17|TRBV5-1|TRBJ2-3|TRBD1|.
TGCGCCAGCAGCCCCGGGACAGGACATACTAGCACAGATACGCAGTATTTT
CASSPGTGHTSTDTQYF
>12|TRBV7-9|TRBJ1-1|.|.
TGTGCCAGCTCCAGGGGGAACACTGAAGCTTTCTTT
CASSRGNTEAFF
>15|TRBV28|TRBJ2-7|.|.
TGTGCCAGCAGTTTGACGCCGAACAAACGGGACGAGCAGTACTTC
CASSLTPNKRDEQYF
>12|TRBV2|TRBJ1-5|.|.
TGTGCCAGCAGCGGGGACAATCAGCCCCAGCATTTT
CASSGDNQPQHF
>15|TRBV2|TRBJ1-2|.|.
TGTGCCAGCGGAGGGCCTGACGGCCGCTTGTATGGCTACACCTTC
CASGGPDGRLYGYTF
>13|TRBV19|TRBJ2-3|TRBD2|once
TGTGCCAGTAGAGAGCGGGGGGGAGATACGCAGTATTTT
CASRERGGDTQYF
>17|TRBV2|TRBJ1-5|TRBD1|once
TGTGCCAGCAGGAGTGGGACAGGGGAGTACGGCAATCAGCCCCAGCATTTT
CASRSGTGEYGNQPQHF
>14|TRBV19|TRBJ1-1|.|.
TGTGCCAGTAGTATCATGGGAGGGATCAGTGATGCTTTCTTT
CASSIMGGISDAFF
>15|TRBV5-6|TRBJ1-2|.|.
TGTGCCAGCAGCTTGTTGGCCAGCGCTAACTATGGCTACACCTTC
CASSLLASANYGYTF
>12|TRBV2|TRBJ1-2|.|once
TGTGCCAGCCATACAGCTAACTATGGCTACACCTTC
CASHTANYGYTF
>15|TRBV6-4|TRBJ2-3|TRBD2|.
TGTGCCAGCAGTGACTCCGGGGGGGCCACAGATACGCAGTATTTT
CASSDSGGATDTQYF
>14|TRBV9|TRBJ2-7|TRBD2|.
TGTGCCAGCAGCAGGACTAGATCCCCCTACGAGCAGTACTTC
CASSRTRSPYEQYF
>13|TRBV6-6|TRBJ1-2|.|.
TGTGCCAGCAGTTCCACAGCTGGCGACGGCTACACCTTC
CASSSTAGDGYTF
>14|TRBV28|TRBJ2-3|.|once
TGTGCCAGCAGTGACTACAGGGAAAGGGATACGCAGTATTTT
CASSDYRERDTQYF
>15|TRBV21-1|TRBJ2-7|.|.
TGTGCCAGCAGCGAAAGACTAGCGGCCCTGGGGGAGCAGTACTTC
CASSERLAALGEQYF
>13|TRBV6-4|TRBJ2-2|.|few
TGTGCCAGCAGACAGGGGAACACCGGGGAGCTGTTTTTT
CASRQGNTGELFF
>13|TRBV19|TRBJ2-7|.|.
TGTGCCAGTAGTAGGGAAGACGGGGACGAGCAGTACTTC
CASSREDGDEQYF
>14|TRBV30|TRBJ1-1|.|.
TGTGCCTGGAGTACCCTGACAGTACTCACTGAAGCTTTCTTT
CAWSTLTVLTEAFF
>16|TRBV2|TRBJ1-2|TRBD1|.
TGTGCCAGCAGGGCCGGGACAGCAGCTTATTTCTATGGCTACACCTTC
CASRAGTAAYFYGYTF
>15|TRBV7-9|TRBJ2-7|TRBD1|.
TGTGCCAGCAGCGCCTGGGACAGGGCCTCCTACGAGCAGTACTTC
CASSAWDRASYEQYF
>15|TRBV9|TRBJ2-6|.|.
TGTGCCAGCAGCGCATCAGGGGCCGGGGCCAACGTCCTGACTTTC
CASSASGAGANVLTF
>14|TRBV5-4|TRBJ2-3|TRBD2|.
TGTGCCAGCAGCGGGGGGGACTTTCGAGATACGCAGTATTTT
CASSGGDFRDTQYF
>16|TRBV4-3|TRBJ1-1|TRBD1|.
TGCGCCAGCAGCCAACAGACAGGGGGCACGAACACTGAAGCTTTCTTT
CASSQQTGGTNTEAFF
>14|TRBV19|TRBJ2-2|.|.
TGTGCCAGTAGTATAAGTGAGCTTACCGGGGAGCTGTTTTTT
CASSISELTGELFF
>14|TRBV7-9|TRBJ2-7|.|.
TGTGCCAGCAGCTTAGTCAGGGGACCCTACGAGCAGTACTTC
CASSLVRGPYEQYF